This TCR beta chain originates from a study of identical twins. Study-wide points: For zero-insertion analyses, partial confounding could come from invariant MAIT and iNKT cells.

Unique molecular identifiers were present on cDNA, and template switching added a universal primer site. Via MiXCR, TCRdb re-called the 5' RACE reads, giving one row per CDR3 protein. This table has 400,000 to 550,000 distinct CDR3 sequences, more than 20% appearing once. This clonotype was counted a few times. Its antigen remains unidentified. The CDR3 length is 14 residues. Germline CDR1 is SGHTA and CDR2 is FQGNSA. Trimming at V came to 10 bases and at J to 0 bases, leaving 3 bases not matched to a gene. The sample was also linked to a second study, of T cells expressing NK-cell markers. That work contributes: HCMV seropositivity characterized seven of the eight sequenced donors, and seronegativity one.

The J gene is TRBJ2-3, the V gene TRBV7-2; TRBD2 aligns across 11 bases. This sequence was found in a woman aged 18 to 35 in good health. The material sequenced was CD4+ T cells sorted from blood. CDR3 amino acids: CATRLAGSTDTQYF. CDR3 in DNA: TGTGCCACCCGACTAGCGGGAAGCACAGATACGCAGTATTTT.